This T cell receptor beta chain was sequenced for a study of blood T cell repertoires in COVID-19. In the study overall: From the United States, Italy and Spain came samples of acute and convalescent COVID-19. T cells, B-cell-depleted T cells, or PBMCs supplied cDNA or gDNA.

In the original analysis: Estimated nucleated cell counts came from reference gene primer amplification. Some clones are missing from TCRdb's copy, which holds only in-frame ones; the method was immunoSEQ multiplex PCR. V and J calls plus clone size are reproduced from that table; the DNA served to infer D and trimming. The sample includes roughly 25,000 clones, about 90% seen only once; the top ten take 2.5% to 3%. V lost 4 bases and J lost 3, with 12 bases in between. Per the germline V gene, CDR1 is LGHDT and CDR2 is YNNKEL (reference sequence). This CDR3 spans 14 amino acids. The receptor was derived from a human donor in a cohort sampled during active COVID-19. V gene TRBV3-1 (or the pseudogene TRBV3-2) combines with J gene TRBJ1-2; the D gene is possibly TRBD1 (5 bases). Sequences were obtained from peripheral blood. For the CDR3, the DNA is TGTGCCAGCAGCCGCCGCAGGGCCGACTATGGCTACACCTTC. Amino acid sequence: CASSRRRADYGYTF.